This T cell receptor beta chain was sequenced during a study of T cell responses to AZD1222 COVID-19 vaccine. Whole-study results and caveats: Only 5 to 7 AZD1222 recipients were seropositive at baseline. Reports say nearly half of spike-specific TCRs go after unmutated variant regions.

This CDR3 contains 14 residues. The V and J ends lost 6 bases and 7 bases respectively, with 13 bases between them. The germline CDR1 and CDR2 sequences are MDHEN and SYDVKM. On this clone itself: Its antigen is undetermined.

The repertoire was sequenced with immunoSEQ multiplex PCR; TCRdb's copy has only in-frame clones and lacks some. The sample includes more than 140,000 clones, 91% of them seen just once. This chain links TRBV28 with TRBJ1-6; perhaps TRBD1 as D (5 bases). The input for sequencing was peripheral blood, taken on day 0 of AZD1222 vaccination. The clonotype comes from an adult in good health. The CDR3 DNA sequence: TGTGCCAGCAGAGGGGACGGCGGAAATTCACCCCTCCACTTT. It translates to CASRGDGGNSPLHF.